The 20 T cell receptor beta chains below were found in one sample sequenced in a study of molecular identifiers for immune sequencing clone quantification. MiXCR was run by TCRdb on the PCR reads, yielding one entry per CDR3 protein. Found here are fewer than 10,000 distinct CDR3 sequences, approximately 19% of them singletons; the top ten hold 1.4%. The specimen sequenced was naive CD8+ T cells from blood, with Jurkat cell RNA spiked in. Documented subset: FACS-sorted CD8+CD4-CCR7+CD45RA+ naive T cells. All receptors come from a human donor in good health. Some libraries in this study had Jurkat cell RNA spiked in.

This clonotype showed up many times. J is TRBJ2-3 and V is TRBV19, with a weak D call TRBD2 (5 bases). V was cut by 1 base and J by 6 bases, with 11 bases left in between. The germline V gene has CDR1 LNHDA and CDR2 SQIVND (reference sequence). The CDR3 runs to 14 residues. DNA of the CDR3: TGTGCCAGTAGTATAGTTGGGGAGCCGGATACGCAGTATTTT. Its translation is CASSIVGEPDTQYF.

This clonotype was seen a handful of times. V usage is TRBV2 and J usage is TRBJ2-2; perhaps TRBD1 as D (6 bases). Trimming shortened V by 9 bases and J by 0 bases, and 11 bases separated the two germline ends. Germline assignment: CDR1 SNHLY and CDR2 FYNNEI. This CDR3 contains 14 residues. The CDR3 protein is CASRDTSNTGELFF. CDR3 coding DNA: TGTGCCAGTAGGGACACTTCGAACACCGGGGAGCTGTTTTTT.

The chain uses TRBV11-2 and TRBJ2-7; no firm D call. The length of the CDR3 is 14 residues. Germline V gene data show CDR1 as SGHAT and CDR2 as FQNNGV. Trimming shortened V by 0 bases and J by 2 bases, and 8 bases separated the two germline ends. In nucleotides, the CDR3 is TGTGCCAGCAGCTTAGAACGGGCCGCCTACGAGCAGTACTTC. Its protein is CASSLERAAYEQYF.

Sample share makes this clonotype medium-sized (0.01 to 0.1%). The genes are TRBV7-8 and TRBJ1-5; tentatively, D is TRBD1 (6 bases). From germline, CDR1 is SGHVS and CDR2 FQNEAQ. The CDR3 length is 14 residues. V was clipped by 7 bases and J by 0 bases, with 10 bases between them. CDR3: CASTPGVSNQPQHF. For the CDR3, the DNA is TGTGCCAGCACCCCAGGGGTTAGCAATCAGCCCCAGCATTTT.

This clonotype was seen a handful of times. This may come from a read error, since a much larger clone is one base off. The chain links TRBV18 to TRBJ1-5; 7 bases align to TRBD1. The CDR3 totals 16 residues. In germline, CDR1 is KGHSH, CDR2 LQKENI. CDR3: CAGSPWDSNSNQPQHF. The CDR3 DNA reads as TGTGCCGGCTCACCCTGGGACAGCAATAGCAATCAGCCCCAGCATTTT.

The rearrangement uses TRBV29-1 and TRBJ1-2, with 9 bases identical to TRBD1. V was pared by 0 bases and J by 1 base, with 12 bases of the junction left unmatched. CDR1 is SQVTM, CDR2 ANQGSEA, per germline. The CDR3 has 18 amino acids. CDR3 loop: CSVEDPPGQGSFNYGYTF. The CDR3 DNA sequence: TGCAGCGTTGAAGATCCGCCGGGACAGGGCTCCTTTAACTATGGCTACACCTTC.

This clonotype is categorized as medium-sized. The chain recombines TRBV6-5 with TRBJ1-1; D unresolved. V was trimmed by 6 bases and J by 7 bases, leaving 12 bases between them. This CDR3 region has 12 residues. CDR1 is MNHEY, CDR2 SVGAGI, per germline. CDR3 bases: TGTGCCAGCAGCATTAACACGGGTGAAGCTTTCTTT. Its translation: CASSINTGEAFF.

By sample fraction, this clonotype is medium-sized. The chain recombines TRBV29-1 with TRBJ2-7, with TRBD1 matching over 9 bases. Germline V gene lookup returns CDR1 SQVTM and CDR2 ANQGSEA. The length of the CDR3 is 15 residues. V lost 4 bases to trimming and J lost 0 bases; unmatched junction nucleotides: 7. The CDR3: CSVVGQGWDSYEQYF. The DNA of the CDR3 is TGCAGCGTTGTGGGACAGGGTTGGGACTCCTACGAGCAGTACTTC.

This clonotype was detected ten times or more. CDR3 nucleotides: TGTGCCAGCAGCTTGAGCGGGGGGGCCGTGGAGACCCAGTACTTC. It encodes CASSLSGGAVETQYF. The chain uses TRBV11-2 and TRBJ2-5; 10 bases align to TRBD2. This CDR3 contains 15 residues. Looked up from germline, CDR1 is SGHAT and CDR2 is FQNNGV. The ends lost 3 bases at V and 5 bases at J; junction bases unmatched: 6.

Ten or more counts support this clonotype. This chain joins TRBV27 and TRBJ2-3; D gene ambiguous. Trimming shortened V by 3 bases and J by 5 bases, and 6 bases separated the two germline ends. Germline lookup yields CDR1 MNHEY and CDR2 SMNVEV (reference sequence). There are 12 residues in the CDR3. The chain's CDR3 is CASSFPGDTQYF. In nucleotides, the CDR3 is TGTGCCAGCAGTTTTCCCGGAGATACGCAGTATTTT.

In this sample, this clonotype is medium-sized. In nucleotides, the CDR3 is TGCAGTGCTAGCACGACATCAACCAAAAACATTCAGTACTTC. It is translated as CSASTTSTKNIQYF. This sequence joins TRBV20-1 and TRBJ2-4; D remains ambiguous. V was pared by 3 bases and J by 2 bases, with 11 bases between. Germline CDR1 reads DFQATT; CDR2 reads SNEGSKA (reference sequence). This CDR3 contains 14 residues.

This clonotype has at least ten counts. The genes are TRBV4-3 and TRBJ2-7; 9 bases fit TRBD2. The V gene's germline CDR1 is LGHNA and CDR2 YSLEER. The CDR3 is 17 residues long. Trimming removed 0 bases from V and 3 bases from J; junction bases left unmatched: 9. In DNA, the CDR3 is TGCGCCAGCAGCCAAGAATTCGGCGGGGGGGCAATCTACGAGCAGTACTTC. Its translation: CASSQEFGGGAIYEQYF.

By share, this clonotype ranks as medium-sized. This chain links TRBV4-3 with TRBJ2-7; D possibly matches TRBD1 or TRBD2 (5 bases each). The CDR3 loop spans 15 amino acids. The ends were cut back, 1 base at V and 1 base at J, with 11 bases in the middle. Germline-derived CDR1 and CDR2 are LGHNA and YSLEER. The CDR3 DNA follows: TGCGCCAGCAGCCAAGCCCGGGACCGATCCTACGAGCAGTACTTC. Protein: CASSQARDRSYEQYF.

By its share, this clonotype is medium-sized. The chain combines TRBV30 with TRBJ1-3; the D is unclear. Trimming cost V 6 bases and J 2 bases, with 11 bases left between them. CDR3 size: 13 residues. Germline assignment: CDR1 GTSNPN and CDR2 SVGIG (reference sequence). The CDR3 coding sequence is TGTGCCTGTCTGCAGGATACTGGAAACACCATATATTTT. This encodes CACLQDTGNTIYF. Full variable domain (missing parts from reference TRBV30 and TRBJ1-3): SQTIHQWPATLVQPVGSPLSLECTVEGTSNPNLYWYRQAAGRGLQLLFYSVGIGQISSEVPQNLSASRPQDRQFILSSKKLLLSDSGFYLCACLQDTGNTIYFGEGSWLTVV.

This clonotype was recorded many times. A much more abundant neighbour one base away suggests this may be a read error. This chain links TRBV4-3 with TRBJ2-7, with D possibly TRBD2 on 6 matching bases. V dropped 1 base and J dropped 5 bases, with 21 bases sitting between them. Per germline, CDR1 LGHNA and CDR2 YSLEER. This CDR3 has 17 amino acids. For the CDR3, the DNA is TGCGCCAGCAGCCAAGGGACGGTCCGGAGGGGCGCGGACGAGCAGTACTTC. Residues: CASSQGTVRRGADEQYF.

This clonotype was counted between two and nine times. This clone may be a read error of a much larger clone one base away. V and J are TRBV11-2 and TRBJ1-4; possible D gene TRBD1, 5 bases. The CDR3 runs 14 residues. CDR1 and CDR2 from the germline V gene are SGHAT and FQNNGV. The CDR3 protein is CASSLWDRNEKLVF. The CDR3 coding sequence is TGTGCCAGCAGCCTTTGGGACCGAAATGAAAAACTGGTTTTT.

With regard to this clonotype: A much larger clone is a single base away; this may be a read error. The genes are TRBV13 and TRBJ2-7, with 10 bases fitting TRBD2. The CDR3 runs 16 residues. Germline V gene data show CDR1 as PRHDT and CDR2 as FYEKMQ (reference sequence). The CDR3 loop is CAGSKTSGVSSYEQYF. DNA for the CDR3: TGTGCCGGCAGCAAAACTAGCGGGGTCAGCTCCTACGAGCAGTACTTC.

This clonotype was recorded many times. The chain employs TRBV19 and TRBJ2-7, with D unresolved. Germline CDR1 and CDR2: LNHDA and SQIVND (reference sequence). The CDR3 sequence is 13 residues long. The V end was cut by 8 bases, the J end by 0 bases, with 11 bases between. CDR3 in amino acids: CASQDDNSYEQYF. DNA of the CDR3: TGTGCCAGTCAGGATGATAACTCCTACGAGCAGTACTTC.

The J gene is TRBJ2-7, the V gene TRBV7-9; 7 positions agree with TRBD1. J was trimmed by 2 bases and V by 5 bases; bases with no gene match: 9. The CDR3 is made up of 15 amino acids. Germline CDR1 and CDR2: SEHNR and FQNEAQ (reference sequence). The CDR3 nucleotides read TGTGCCAGCAGCACCACCCGGGACAGAGCCTACGAGCAGTACTTC. Its translation is CASSTTRDRAYEQYF.

This clonotype is medium-sized by share. The chain recombines TRBV14 with TRBJ2-7; D perhaps matches TRBD1 (7 bases). This CDR3 is 14 amino acids long. In germline, CDR1 is SGHDN, CDR2 FVKESK. V shed 1 base and J shed 5 bases, with 12 bases lying between them. The CDR3 loop is CASSQAGGRNEQYF. CDR3 DNA sequence: TGTGCCAGCAGCCAAGCAGGGGGGAGGAACGAGCAGTACTTC. The variable domain in full, completed from reference TRBV14 and TRBJ2-7, reads EAGVTQFPSHSVIEKGQTVTLRCDPISGHDNLYWYRRVMGKEIKFLLHFVKESKQDESGMPNNRFLAERTGGTYSTLKVQPAELEDSGVYFCASSQAGGRNEQYFGPGTRLTVT.